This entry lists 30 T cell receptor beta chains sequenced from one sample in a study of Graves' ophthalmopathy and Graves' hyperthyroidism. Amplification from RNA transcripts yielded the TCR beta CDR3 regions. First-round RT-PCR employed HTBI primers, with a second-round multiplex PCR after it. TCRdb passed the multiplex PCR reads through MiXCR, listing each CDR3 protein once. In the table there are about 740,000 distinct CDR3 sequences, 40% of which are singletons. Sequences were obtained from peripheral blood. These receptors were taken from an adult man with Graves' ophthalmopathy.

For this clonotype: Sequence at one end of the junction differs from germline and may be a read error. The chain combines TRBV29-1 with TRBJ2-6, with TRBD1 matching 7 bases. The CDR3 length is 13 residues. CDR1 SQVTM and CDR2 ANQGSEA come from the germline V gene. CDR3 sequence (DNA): TGCAGCGTTGTGAGGGGGCTGGTTCAAACTGAAGCTTTC. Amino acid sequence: CSVVRGLVQTEAF.

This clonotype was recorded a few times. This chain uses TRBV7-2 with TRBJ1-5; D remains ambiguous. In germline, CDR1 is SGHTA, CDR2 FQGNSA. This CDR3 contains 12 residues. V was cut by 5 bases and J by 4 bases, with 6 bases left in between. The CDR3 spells CASSPMNQPQHF. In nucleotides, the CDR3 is TGTGCCAGCAGCCCAATGAATCAGCCCCAGCATTTT.

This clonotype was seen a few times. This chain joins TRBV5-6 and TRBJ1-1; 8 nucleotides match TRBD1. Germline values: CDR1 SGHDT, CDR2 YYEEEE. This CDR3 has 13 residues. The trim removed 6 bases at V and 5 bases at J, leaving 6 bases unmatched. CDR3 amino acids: CASNRQGMTEAFF. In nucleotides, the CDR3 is TGTGCCAGCAACCGACAGGGGATGACTGAAGCTTTCTTT.

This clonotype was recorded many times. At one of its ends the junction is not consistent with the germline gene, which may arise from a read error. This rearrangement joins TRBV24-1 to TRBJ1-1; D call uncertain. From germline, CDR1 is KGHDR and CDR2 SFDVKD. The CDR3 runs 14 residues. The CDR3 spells CATRDRGVNTEAFF. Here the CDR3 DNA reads TGTGCCACCCGTGACCGGGGAGTGAACACTGAAGCTTTCTTT.

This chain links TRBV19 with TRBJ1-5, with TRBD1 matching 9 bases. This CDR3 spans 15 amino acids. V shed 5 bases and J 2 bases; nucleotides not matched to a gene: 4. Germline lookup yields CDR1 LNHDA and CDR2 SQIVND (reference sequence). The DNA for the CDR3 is TGTGCCAGTAGTGGCACAGGGGGCCGCAATCAGCCCCAGCATTTT. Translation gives CASSGTGGRNQPQHF.

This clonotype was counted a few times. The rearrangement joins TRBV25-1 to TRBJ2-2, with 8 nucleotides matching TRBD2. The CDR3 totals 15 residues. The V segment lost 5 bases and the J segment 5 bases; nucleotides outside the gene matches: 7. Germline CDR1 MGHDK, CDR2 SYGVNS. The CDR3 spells CASSFSRLATGELFF. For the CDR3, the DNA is TGTGCCAGCAGTTTCTCCCGACTAGCGACCGGGGAGCTGTTTTTT.

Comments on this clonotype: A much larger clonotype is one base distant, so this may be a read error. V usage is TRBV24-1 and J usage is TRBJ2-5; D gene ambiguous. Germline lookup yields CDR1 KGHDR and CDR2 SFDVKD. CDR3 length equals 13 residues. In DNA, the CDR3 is TGTGCCACCAGACCACGATTCCAAGGGACCCAGTACTTC. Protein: CATRPRFQGTQYF.

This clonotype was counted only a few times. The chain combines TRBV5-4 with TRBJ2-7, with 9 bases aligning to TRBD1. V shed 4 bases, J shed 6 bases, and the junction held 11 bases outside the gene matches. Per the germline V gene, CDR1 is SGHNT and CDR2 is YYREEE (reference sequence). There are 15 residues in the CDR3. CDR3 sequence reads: CASSGEGQGLGEQYF. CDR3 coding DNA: TGTGCCAGCAGCGGGGAGGGACAGGGTCTTGGCGAGCAGTACTTC.

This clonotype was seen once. CDR3 loop: CASSARRVGRGYTF. The CDR3 region has the DNA TGTGCCAGCAGCGCCCGGCGAGTCGGTCGAGGCTACACCTTC. The V gene is TRBV9, the J gene TRBJ1-2, with D unresolved. The V gene lost 3 bases and the J gene lost 8 bases, with 17 bases spanning the gap. Germline V gene data show CDR1 as SGDLS and CDR2 as YYNGEE. This CDR3 comprises 14 residues.

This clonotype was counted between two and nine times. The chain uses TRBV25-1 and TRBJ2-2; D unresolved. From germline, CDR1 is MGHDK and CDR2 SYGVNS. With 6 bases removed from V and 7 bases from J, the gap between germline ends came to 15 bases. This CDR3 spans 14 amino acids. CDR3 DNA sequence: TGTGCCAGCAGCGCACCCGCCTCCGGCGGGGAGCTGTTTTTT. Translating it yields CASSAPASGGELFF.

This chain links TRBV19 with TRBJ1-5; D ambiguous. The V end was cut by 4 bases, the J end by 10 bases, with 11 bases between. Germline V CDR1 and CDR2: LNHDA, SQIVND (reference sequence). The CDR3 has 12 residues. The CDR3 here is CASSTDRLPQHF. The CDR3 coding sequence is TGTGCCAGTAGTACGGACCGTTTACCCCAGCATTTT.

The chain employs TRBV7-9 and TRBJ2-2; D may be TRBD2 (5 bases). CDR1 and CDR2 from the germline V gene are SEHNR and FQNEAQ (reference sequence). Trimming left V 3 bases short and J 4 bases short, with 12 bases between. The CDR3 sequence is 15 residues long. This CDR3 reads CASSLPSGSTGELFF. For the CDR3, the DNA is TGTGCCAGCAGCTTGCCGTCGGGATCCACCGGGGAGCTGTTTTTT.

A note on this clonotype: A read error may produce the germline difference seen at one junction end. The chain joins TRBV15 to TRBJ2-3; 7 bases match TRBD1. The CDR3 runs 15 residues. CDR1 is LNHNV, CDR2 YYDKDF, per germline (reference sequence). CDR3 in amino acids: CATSGDRDITDTQYF. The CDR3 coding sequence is TGTGCCACCAGCGGAGACAGGGATATCACAGATACGCAGTATTTT. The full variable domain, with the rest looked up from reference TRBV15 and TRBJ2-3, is DAMVIQNPRYQVTQFGKPVTLSCSQTLNHNVMYWYQQKSSQAPKLLFHYYDKDFNNEADTPDNFQSRRPNTSFCFLDIRSPGLGDTAMYLCATSGDRDITDTQYFGPGTRLTVL.

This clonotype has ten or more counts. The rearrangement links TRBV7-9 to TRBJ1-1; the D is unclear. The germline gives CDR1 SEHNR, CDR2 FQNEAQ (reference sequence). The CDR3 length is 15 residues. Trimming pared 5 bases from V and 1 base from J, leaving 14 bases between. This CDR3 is CASSPEWIRNTEAFF. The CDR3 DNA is TGTGCCAGCAGCCCAGAATGGATTAGGAACACTGAAGCTTTCTTT.

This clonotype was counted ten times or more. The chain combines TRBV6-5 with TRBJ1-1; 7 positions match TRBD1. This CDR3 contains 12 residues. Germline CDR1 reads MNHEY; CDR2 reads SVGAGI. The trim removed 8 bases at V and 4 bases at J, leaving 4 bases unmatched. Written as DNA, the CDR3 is TGTGCCAGCCGACAGGGAGTCACTGAAGCTTTCTTT. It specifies CASRQGVTEAFF.

CDR3 DNA: TGTGCCAGCAGCGTAGGTGGGATCCGCGGACAGCCCCAGCATTTT. Amino acids: CASSVGGIRGQPQHF. The rearrangement uses TRBV9 and TRBJ1-5; D unclear. The germline V and J ends were trimmed by 0 bases and 7 bases, with 14 bases remaining between them. The CDR3 is 15 residues long. Germline assignment: CDR1 SGDLS and CDR2 YYNGEE.

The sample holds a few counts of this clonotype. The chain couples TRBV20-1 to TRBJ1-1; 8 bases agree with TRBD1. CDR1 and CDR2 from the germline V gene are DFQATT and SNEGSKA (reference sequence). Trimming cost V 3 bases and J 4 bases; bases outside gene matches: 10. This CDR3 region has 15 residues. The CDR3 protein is CSASGQGALGTEAFF. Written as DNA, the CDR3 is TGCAGTGCTAGTGGGCAGGGGGCTTTGGGCACTGAAGCTTTCTTT.

DNA of the CDR3: TGTGCCAGCACCCCATTGAAGGGTCTCTACGAGCAGTACTTC. Translation gives CASTPLKGLYEQYF. The chain uses TRBV7-2 and TRBJ2-7; D is ambiguous. Between the trimmed V and J ends, which lost 7 bases and 3 bases, there was a span of 16 bases. The germline CDR1 and CDR2 sequences are SGHTA and FQGNSA. CDR3 size: 14 residues.

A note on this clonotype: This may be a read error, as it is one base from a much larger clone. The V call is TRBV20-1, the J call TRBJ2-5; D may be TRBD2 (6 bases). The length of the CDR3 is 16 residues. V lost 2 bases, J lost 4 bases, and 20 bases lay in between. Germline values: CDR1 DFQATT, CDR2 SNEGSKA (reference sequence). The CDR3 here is CSARPPGLRARETQYF. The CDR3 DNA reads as TGCAGTGCTAGACCGCCCGGACTACGGGCTCGAGAGACCCAGTACTTC.

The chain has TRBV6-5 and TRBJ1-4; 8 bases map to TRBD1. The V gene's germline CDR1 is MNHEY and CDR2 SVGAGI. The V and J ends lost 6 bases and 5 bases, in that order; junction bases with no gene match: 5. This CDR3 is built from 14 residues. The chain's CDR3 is CASRGDRRNEKLFF. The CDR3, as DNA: TGTGCCAGCAGAGGGGACAGGAGAAATGAAAAACTGTTTTTT.

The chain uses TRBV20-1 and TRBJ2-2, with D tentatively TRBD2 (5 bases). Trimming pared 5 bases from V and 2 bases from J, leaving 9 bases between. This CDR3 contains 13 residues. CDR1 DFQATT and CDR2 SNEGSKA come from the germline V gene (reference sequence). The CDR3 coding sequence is TGCAGTGCTCAGCGGAGTAACACCGGGGAGCTGTTTTTT. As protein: CSAQRSNTGELFF.

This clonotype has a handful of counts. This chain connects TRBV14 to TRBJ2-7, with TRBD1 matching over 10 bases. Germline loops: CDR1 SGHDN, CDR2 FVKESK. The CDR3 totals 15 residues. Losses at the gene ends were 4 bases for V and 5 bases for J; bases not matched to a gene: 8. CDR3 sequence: CASSLTWGQGNEQYF. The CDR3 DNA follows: TGTGCCAGCAGCCTGACTTGGGGACAGGGGAACGAGCAGTACTTC.

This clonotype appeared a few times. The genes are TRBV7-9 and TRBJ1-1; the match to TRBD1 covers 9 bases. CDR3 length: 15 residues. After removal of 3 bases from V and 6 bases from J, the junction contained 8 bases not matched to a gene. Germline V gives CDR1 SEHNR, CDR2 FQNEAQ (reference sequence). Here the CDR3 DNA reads TGTGCCAGCAGCTTGGGGACAGGGTATTACGCTGAAGCTTTCTTT. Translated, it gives CASSLGTGYYAEAFF.

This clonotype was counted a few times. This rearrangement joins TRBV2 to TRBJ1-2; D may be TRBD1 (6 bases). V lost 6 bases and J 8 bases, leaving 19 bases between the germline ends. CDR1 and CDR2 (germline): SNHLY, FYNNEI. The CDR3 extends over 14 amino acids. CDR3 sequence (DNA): TGTGCCAGCAGCCCCAGGGGAGACGAGAGGGGCTACACCTTC. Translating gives CASSPRGDERGYTF.

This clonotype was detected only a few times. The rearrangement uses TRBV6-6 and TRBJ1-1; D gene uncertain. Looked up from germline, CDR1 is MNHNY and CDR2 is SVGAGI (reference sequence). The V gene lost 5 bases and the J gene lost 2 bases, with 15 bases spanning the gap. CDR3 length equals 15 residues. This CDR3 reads CASSRGRIPNTEAFF. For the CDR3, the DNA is TGTGCCAGCAGTCGAGGACGGATTCCCAACACTGAAGCTTTCTTT.

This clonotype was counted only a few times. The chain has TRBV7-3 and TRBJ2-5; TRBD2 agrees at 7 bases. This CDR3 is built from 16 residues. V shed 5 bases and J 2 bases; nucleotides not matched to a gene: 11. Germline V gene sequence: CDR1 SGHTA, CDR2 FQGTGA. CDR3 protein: CASSQEGGEGQETQYF. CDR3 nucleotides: TGTGCCAGCAGCCAAGAAGGTGGGGAGGGGCAAGAGACCCAGTACTTC.

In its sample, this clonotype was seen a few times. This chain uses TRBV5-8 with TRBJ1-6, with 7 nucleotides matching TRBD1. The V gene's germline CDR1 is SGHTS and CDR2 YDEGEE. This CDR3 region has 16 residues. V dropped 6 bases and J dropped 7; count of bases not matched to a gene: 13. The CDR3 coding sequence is TGTGCCAGCACCTCCCTCGGGGCAGGGGGGAATTCACCCCTCCACTTT. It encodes CASTSLGAGGNSPLHF.

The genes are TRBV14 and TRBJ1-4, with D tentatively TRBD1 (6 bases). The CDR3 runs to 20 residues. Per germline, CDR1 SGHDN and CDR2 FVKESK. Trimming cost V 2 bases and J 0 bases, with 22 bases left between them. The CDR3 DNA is TGTGCCAGCAGCCAACGGTGCATACGACAGGATCTGGCAACTAATGAAAAACTGTTTTTT. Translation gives CASSQRCIRQDLATNEKLFF.

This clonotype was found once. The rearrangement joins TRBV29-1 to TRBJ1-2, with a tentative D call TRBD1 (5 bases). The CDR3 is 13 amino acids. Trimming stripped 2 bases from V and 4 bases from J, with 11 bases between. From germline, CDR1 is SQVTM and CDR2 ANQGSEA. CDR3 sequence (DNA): TGCAGCGTTGAACATAGGGGTTTCTATGGCTACACCTTC. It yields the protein CSVEHRGFYGYTF.

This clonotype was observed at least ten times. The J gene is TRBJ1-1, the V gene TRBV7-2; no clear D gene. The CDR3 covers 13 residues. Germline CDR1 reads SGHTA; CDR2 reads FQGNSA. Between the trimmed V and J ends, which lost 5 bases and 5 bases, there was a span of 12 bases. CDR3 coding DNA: TGTGCCAGCAGCCGGAGAATCGGGACTGAAGCTTTCTTT. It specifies CASSRRIGTEAFF.